The 13 T cell receptor beta chains reported below all come from one sample, sequenced in a study of a mutant IDH1 vaccine in newly diagnosed glioma. Sequenced by immunoSEQ multiplex PCR; TCRdb stores in-frame clones only, minus some. The table lists roughly 52,000 clones, 76% of them singletons. Their specific antigens are unknown. Indicated time point: week 35, safety follow-up. Doses consisted of 300 ug of mutant IDH1 20-mer peptide each, paired with topical imiquimod. Sequenced here: PBMCs, sampled from a glioma patient whose treatment included an IDH1 peptide vaccine. These receptors were collected from a man aged 40-55 years with glioma.

The CDR3 region has the DNA TGCGCCAGCAGCCAGAGACTAGCGGGAGAGGAATCCTACGAGCAGTACGTC. Protein: CASSQRLAGEESYEQYV. The chain uses TRBV5-1 and TRBJ2-7; TRBD2 matches at 12 bases. The trim removed 4 bases at V and 1 base at J, leaving 9 bases unmatched. CDR1 is SGHRS, CDR2 YFSETQ, per germline. This CDR3 contains 17 residues.

The rearrangement joins TRBV27 to TRBJ2-4; D might be TRBD1 (6 bases). The CDR3 is 15 amino acids. V gave up 4 bases and J gave up 0 bases, with 10 bases separating them. Germline V lookup: CDR1 MNHEY, CDR2 SMNVEV (reference sequence). The CDR3 DNA reads TGTGCCAGCAGTTCTACAGGGTTAGCCAAAAACATTCAGTACTTC. It specifies CASSSTGLAKNIQYF.

This chain joins TRBV5-1 and TRBJ2-2, with TRBD2 identical over 8 bases. Trimming cost V 4 bases and J 3 bases; bases outside gene matches: 8. CDR1 SGHRS and CDR2 YFSETQ come from the germline V gene. This CDR3 is 16 amino acids long. CDR3 nucleotides: TGCGCCAGCAGCCTCTCGGGAGGGCCCGACACCGGGGAGCTGTTTTTT. It yields the protein CASSLSGGPDTGELFF.

The gene calls are TRBV28 and TRBJ1-4; D gene uncertain. The CDR3 length is 15 residues. CDR1 and CDR2 from the germline V gene are MDHEN and SYDVKM. The V end lost 0 bases, the J end lost 1 base, and 6 bases lay between the germline ends. CDR3 in DNA: TGTGCCAGCAGTTTATGGGGCAGAACTAATGAAAAACTGTTTTTT. This codes for CASSLWGRTNEKLFF.

Only one count was recorded for this clone. V and J are TRBV2 and TRBJ2-3; 9 nucleotides line up with TRBD1. The CDR3 is made up of 16 amino acids. With 6 bases clipped from V and 0 bases from J, the junction kept 7 bases outside the gene matches. The germline gives CDR1 SNHLY, CDR2 FYNNEI. CDR3 region: CASREWDRASTDTQYF. Here the CDR3 DNA reads TGTGCCAGCAGAGAATGGGACAGGGCGAGCACAGATACGCAGTATTTT.

This chain links TRBV28 with TRBJ1-1; 8 positions agree with TRBD1. With V trimmed by 5 bases and J by 4 bases, 0 bases remained unmatched. The CDR3 consists of 12 residues. The germline V gene has CDR1 MDHEN and CDR2 SYDVKM. The CDR3 here is CASSDRGTEAFF. DNA for the CDR3: TGTGCCAGCAGTGACAGGGGCACTGAAGCTTTCTTT.

The gene calls are TRBV7-8 and TRBJ2-1; D perhaps matches TRBD1 (5 bases). The CDR3 covers 15 residues. With 4 bases removed from V and 4 bases from J, the gap between germline ends came to 14 bases. Germline-derived CDR1 and CDR2 are SGHVS and FQNEAQ. The CDR3 region is CASSSTAKLYNEQFF. The CDR3 nucleotides are TGTGCCAGCAGCTCGACAGCCAAATTATACAATGAGCAGTTCTTC.

This clone was recorded once. The CDR3 nucleotides read TGTGCCAGCAGCGTACGCACAGATACGCAGTATTTT. The encoded protein is CASSVRTDTQYF. The rearrangement links TRBV9 to TRBJ2-3, with D uncertain. The CDR3 spans 12 residues. Germline V lookup: CDR1 SGDLS, CDR2 YYNGEE. V was pared by 1 base and J by 1 base, with 1 base between.

The table lists this clone with a few counts. This chain links TRBV5-1 with TRBJ1-1; D is ambiguous. From germline, CDR1 is SGHRS and CDR2 YFSETQ. V shed 2 bases and J shed 4 bases, with 9 bases lying between them. There are 13 residues in the CDR3. The CDR3 DNA reads TGCGCCAGCAGCTTAACTCCCGGCACTGAAGCTTTCTTT. It specifies CASSLTPGTEAFF.

The chain couples TRBV28 to TRBJ1-2, with D possibly being TRBD1 (5 bases). CDR3 length: 14 amino acids. V gave up 9 bases and J gave up 8 bases, with 22 bases separating them. CDR1 and CDR2 (germline): MDHEN, SYDVKM. CDR3 in amino acids: CASRGDDDSGGYTF. Here the CDR3 DNA reads TGTGCCAGTAGAGGGGACGATGATTCAGGGGGCTACACCTTC.

J is TRBJ1-3 and V is TRBV5-5; no definite D call. V lost 5 bases to trimming and J lost 0 bases, with 9 bases between them. CDR1 is SGHKS and CDR2 is YYEKEE in the germline V gene (reference sequence). The CDR3 has 14 amino acids. CDR3 residues: CASSEDPSGNTIYF. CDR3 DNA sequence: TGTGCCAGCAGTGAAGACCCCTCTGGAAACACCATATATTTT.

The rearrangement joins TRBV7-8 to TRBJ2-1, with TRBD2 matching over 10 bases. CDR1 and CDR2 (germline): SGHVS, FQNEAQ. The CDR3 contains 16 residues. V dropped 2 bases and J dropped 1; count of bases not matched to a gene: 2. The CDR3 loop is CASSLTSGISYNEQFF. The CDR3, as DNA: TGTGCCAGCAGCTTAACTAGCGGGATTTCCTACAATGAGCAGTTCTTC.

The chain uses TRBV2 and TRBJ1-5; no firm D call. Germline V CDR1 and CDR2: SNHLY, FYNNEI. The CDR3 has 11 amino acids. V was pared by 8 bases and J by 4 bases, with 6 bases between. CDR3 sequence reads: CASGVNQPQHF. In DNA form, the CDR3 reads TGTGCCAGCGGAGTGAATCAGCCCCAGCATTTT. Based on the CDR3 plus reference TRBV2 and TRBJ1-5, the full variable domain is EPEVTQTPSHQVTQMGQEVILRCVPISNHLYFYWYRQILGQKVEFLVSFYNNEISEKSEIFDDQFSVERPDGSNFTLKIRSTKLEDSAMYFCASGVNQPQHFGDGTRLSIL.